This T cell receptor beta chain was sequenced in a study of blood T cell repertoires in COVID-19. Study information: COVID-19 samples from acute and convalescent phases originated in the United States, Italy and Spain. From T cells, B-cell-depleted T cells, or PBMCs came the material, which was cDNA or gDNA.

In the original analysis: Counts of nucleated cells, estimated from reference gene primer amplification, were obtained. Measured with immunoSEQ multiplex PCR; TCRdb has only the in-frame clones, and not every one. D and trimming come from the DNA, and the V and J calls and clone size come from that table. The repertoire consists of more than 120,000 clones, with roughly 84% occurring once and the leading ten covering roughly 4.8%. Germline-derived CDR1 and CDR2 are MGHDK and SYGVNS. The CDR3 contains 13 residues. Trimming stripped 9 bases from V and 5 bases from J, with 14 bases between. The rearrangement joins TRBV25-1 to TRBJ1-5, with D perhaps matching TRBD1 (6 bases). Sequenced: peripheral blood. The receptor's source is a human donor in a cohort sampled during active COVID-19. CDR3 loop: CASSGEGYQPQHF. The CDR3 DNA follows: TGTGCCAGTTCAGGGGAGGGGTATCAGCCCCAGCATTTT.